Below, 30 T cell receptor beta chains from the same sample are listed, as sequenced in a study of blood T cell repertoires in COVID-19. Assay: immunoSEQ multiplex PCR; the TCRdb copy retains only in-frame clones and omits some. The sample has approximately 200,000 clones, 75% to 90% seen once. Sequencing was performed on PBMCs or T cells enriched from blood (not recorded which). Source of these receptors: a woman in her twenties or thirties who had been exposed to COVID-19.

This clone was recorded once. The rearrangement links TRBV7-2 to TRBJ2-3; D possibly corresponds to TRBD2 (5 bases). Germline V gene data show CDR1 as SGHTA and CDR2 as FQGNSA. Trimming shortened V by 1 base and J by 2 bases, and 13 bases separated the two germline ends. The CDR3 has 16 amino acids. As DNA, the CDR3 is TGTGCCAGCAGCTTAGTTCGTGTGGGAGACACAGATACGCAGTATTTT. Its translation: CASSLVRVGDTDTQYF.

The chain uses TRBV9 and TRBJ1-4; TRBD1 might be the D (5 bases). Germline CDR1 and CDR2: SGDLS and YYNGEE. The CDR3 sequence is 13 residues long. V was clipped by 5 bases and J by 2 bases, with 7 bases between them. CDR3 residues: CASSGGTNEKLFF. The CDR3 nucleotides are TGTGCCAGCAGTGGGGGGACTAATGAAAAACTGTTTTTT.

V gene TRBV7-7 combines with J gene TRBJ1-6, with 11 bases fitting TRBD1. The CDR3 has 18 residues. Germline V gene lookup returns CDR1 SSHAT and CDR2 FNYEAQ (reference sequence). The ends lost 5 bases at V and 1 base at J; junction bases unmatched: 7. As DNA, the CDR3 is TGTGCCAGCAGCCTAGGGACAGGGGGTGGTTCCTATAATTCACCCCTCCACTTT. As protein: CASSLGTGGGSYNSPLHF.

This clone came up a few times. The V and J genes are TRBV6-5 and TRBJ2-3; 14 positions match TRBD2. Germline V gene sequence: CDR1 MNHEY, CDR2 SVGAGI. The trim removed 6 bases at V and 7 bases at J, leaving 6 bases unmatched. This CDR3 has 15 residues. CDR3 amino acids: CASRMTSGGGNTQYF. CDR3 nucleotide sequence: TGTGCCAGCAGAATGACTAGCGGGGGGGGAAATACGCAGTATTTT.

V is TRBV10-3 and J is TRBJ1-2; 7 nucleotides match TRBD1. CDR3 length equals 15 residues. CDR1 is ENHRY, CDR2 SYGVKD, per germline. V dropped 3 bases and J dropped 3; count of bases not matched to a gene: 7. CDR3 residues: CAISDLYGTDYGYTF. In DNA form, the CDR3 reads TGTGCCATCAGTGATTTGTATGGGACAGACTATGGCTACACCTTC.

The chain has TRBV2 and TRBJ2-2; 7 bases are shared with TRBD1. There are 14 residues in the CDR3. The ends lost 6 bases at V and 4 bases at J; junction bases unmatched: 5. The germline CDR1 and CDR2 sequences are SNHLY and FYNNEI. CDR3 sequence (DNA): TGTGCCAGCAGGGGGACAGTAAGCACCGGGGAGCTGTTTTTT. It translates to CASRGTVSTGELFF.

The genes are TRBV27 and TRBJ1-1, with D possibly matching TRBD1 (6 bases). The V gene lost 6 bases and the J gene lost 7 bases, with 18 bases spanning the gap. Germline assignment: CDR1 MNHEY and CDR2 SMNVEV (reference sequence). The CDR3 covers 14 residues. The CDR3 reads CASRTRTATGEAFF. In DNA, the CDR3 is TGTGCCAGCAGGACTCGGACAGCCACAGGTGAAGCTTTCTTT.

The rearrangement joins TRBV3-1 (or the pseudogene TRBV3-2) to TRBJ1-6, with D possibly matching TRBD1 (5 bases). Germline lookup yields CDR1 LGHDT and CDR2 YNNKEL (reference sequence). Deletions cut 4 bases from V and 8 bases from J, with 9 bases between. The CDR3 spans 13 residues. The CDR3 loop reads CASSRQWDSPLHF. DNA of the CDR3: TGTGCCAGCAGCCGACAGTGGGATTCACCCCTCCACTTT.

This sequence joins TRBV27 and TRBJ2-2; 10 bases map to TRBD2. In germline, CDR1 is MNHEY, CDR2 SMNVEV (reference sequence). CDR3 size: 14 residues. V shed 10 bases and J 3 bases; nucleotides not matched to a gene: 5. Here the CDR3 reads CAIWTSGHTGELFF. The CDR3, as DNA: TGTGCCATCTGGACTAGCGGACACACCGGGGAGCTGTTTTTT.

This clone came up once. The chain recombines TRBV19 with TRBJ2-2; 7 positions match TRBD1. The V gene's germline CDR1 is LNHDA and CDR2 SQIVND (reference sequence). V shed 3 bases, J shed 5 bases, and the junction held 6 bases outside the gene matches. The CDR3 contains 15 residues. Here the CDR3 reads CASSMGTVKTGELFF. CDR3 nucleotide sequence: TGTGCCAGTAGTATGGGGACAGTTAAAACCGGGGAGCTGTTTTTT.

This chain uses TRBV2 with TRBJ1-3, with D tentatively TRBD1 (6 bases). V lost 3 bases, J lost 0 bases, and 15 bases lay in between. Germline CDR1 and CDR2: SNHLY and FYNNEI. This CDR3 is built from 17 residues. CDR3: CASSEVVGAFSGNTIYF. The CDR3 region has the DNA TGTGCCAGCAGTGAGGTTGTGGGGGCATTCTCTGGAAACACCATATATTTT.

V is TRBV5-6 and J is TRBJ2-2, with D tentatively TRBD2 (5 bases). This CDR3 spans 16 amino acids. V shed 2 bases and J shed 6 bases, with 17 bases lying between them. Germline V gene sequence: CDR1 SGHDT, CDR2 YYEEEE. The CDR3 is CASSLILAGFAGELFF. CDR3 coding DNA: TGTGCCAGCAGCTTAATCCTAGCCGGATTTGCCGGGGAGCTGTTTTTT. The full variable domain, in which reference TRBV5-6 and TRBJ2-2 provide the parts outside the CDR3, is DAGVTQSPTHLIKTRGQQVTLRCSPKSGHDTVSWYQQALGQGPQFIFQYYEEEERQRGNFPDRFSGHQFPNYSSELNVNALLLGDSALYLCASSLILAGFAGELFFGEGSRLTVL.

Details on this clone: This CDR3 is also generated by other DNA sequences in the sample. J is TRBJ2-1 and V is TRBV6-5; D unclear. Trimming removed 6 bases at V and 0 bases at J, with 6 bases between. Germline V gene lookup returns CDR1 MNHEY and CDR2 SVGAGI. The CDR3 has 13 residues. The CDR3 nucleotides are TGTGCCAGCAGCAGAAGCTCCTACAATGAGCAGTTCTTC. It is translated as CASSRSSYNEQFF.

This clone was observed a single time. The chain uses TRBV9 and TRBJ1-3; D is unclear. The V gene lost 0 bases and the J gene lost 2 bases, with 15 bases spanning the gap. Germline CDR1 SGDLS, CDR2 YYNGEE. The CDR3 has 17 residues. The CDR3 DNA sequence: TGTGCCAGCAGCGTAGCTACCGGGTCAGCCACTGGAAACACCATATATTTT. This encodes CASSVATGSATGNTIYF.

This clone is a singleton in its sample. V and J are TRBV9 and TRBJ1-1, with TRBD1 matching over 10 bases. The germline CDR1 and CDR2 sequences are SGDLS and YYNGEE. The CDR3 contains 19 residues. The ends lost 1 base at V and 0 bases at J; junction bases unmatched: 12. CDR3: CASSVLRLGTGEVNTEAFF. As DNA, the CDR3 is TGTGCCAGCAGCGTACTCCGTCTCGGGACAGGGGAAGTGAACACTGAAGCTTTCTTT.

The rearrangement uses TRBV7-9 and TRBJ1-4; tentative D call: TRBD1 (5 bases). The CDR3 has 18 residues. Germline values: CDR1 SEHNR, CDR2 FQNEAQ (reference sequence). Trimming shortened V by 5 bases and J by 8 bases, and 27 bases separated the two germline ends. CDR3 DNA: TGTGCCAGCAGCACCCCATTTGGCCAGGGCTTGCGGGAAGAAAAACTGTTTTTT. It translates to CASSTPFGQGLREEKLFF.

CDR3 sequence: CATPRGRQAPVDPHF. Written as DNA, the CDR3 is TGTGCCACCCCCCGAGGAAGACAGGCCCCCGTTGATCCCCACTTT. The chain links TRBV19 to TRBJ1-6; D possibly corresponds to TRBD1 (6 bases). CDR1 LNHDA and CDR2 SQIVND come from the germline V gene (reference sequence). V was trimmed by 10 bases and J by 18 bases, leaving 31 bases between them. CDR3 length: 15 amino acids.

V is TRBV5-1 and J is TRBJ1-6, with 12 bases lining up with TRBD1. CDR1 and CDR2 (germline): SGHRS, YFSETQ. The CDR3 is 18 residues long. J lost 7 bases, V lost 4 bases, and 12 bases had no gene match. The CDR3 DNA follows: TGCGCCAGCAGCGCCGATGGGACAGGGGGCGCCGCCAATTCACCCCTCCACTTT. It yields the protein CASSADGTGGAANSPLHF.

The CDR3 sequence is CASSRDRRDTGELFF. DNA for the CDR3: TGCGCCAGCAGCCGAGACAGGCGGGACACCGGGGAGCTGTTTTTT. V and J are TRBV10-1 and TRBJ2-2; TRBD1 might be the D (6 bases). The CDR3 spans 15 residues. Germline V gives CDR1 WNHNN, CDR2 SYGVQD (reference sequence). The V gene lost 6 bases and the J gene lost 3 bases, with 14 bases spanning the gap.

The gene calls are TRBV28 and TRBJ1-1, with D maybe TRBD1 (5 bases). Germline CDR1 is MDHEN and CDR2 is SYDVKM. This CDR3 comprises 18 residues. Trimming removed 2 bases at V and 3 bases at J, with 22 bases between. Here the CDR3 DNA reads TGTGCCAGCAGTTTAGGAGGGTTGGGGGGTTCGGGGGACACTGAAGCTTTCTTT. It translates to CASSLGGLGGSGDTEAFF.

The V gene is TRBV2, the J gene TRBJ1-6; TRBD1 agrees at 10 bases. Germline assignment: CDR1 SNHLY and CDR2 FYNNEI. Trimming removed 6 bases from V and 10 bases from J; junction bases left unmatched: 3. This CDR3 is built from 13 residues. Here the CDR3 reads CASRGQGLSPLHF. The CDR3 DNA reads TGTGCCAGCAGGGGACAGGGGCTCTCACCCCTCCACTTT.

The CDR3 region has the DNA TGTGCCAGCAGTGACAGGGCGGGGGATCAGCCCCAGCATTTT. Protein: CASSDRAGDQPQHF. The V gene is TRBV2, the J gene TRBJ1-5, with D possibly being TRBD1 (5 bases). The germline V gene encodes CDR1 SNHLY and CDR2 FYNNEI. Trimming shortened V by 3 bases and J by 5 bases, and 11 bases separated the two germline ends. The CDR3 is made up of 14 amino acids. The variable domain in full, completed from reference TRBV2 and TRBJ1-5, reads EPEVTQTPSHQVTQMGQEVILRCVPISNHLYFYWYRQILGQKVEFLVSFYNNEISEKSEIFDDQFSVERPDGSNFTLKIRSTKLEDSAMYFCASSDRAGDQPQHFGDGTRLSIL.

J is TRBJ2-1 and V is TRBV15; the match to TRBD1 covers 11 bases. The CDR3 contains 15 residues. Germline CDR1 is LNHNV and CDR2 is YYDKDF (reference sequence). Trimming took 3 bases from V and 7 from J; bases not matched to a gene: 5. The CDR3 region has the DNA TGTGCCACCAGCAGGGACAGGGGGCAGTCAAATGAGCAGTTCTTC. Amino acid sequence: CATSRDRGQSNEQFF.

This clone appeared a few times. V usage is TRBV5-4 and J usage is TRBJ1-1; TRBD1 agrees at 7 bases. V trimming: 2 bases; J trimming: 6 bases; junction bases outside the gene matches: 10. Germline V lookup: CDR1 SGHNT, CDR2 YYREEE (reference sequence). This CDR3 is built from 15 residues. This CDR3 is CASSLQTGRDAEAFF. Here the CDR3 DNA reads TGTGCCAGCAGCTTACAGACAGGGCGCGATGCTGAAGCTTTCTTT.

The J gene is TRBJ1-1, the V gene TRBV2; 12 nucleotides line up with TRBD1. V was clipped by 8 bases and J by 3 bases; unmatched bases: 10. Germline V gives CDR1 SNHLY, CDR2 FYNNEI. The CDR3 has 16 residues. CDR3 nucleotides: TGTGCCAGCGGCCCGGGACAGGGGGCGCGGGACACTGAAGCTTTCTTT. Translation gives CASGPGQGARDTEAFF.

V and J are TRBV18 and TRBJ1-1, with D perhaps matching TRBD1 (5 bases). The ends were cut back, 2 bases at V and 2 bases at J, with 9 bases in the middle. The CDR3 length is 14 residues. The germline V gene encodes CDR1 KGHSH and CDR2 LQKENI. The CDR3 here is CASSPARVNTEAFF. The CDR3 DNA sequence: TGTGCCAGCTCACCAGCCAGGGTAAACACTGAAGCTTTCTTT.

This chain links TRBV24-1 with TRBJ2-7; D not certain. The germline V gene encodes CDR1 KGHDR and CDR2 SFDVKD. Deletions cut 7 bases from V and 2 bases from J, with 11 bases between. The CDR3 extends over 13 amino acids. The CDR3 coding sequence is TGTGCCACCAGCCCTGGGCCTACCTACGAGCAGTACTTC. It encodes CATSPGPTYEQYF.

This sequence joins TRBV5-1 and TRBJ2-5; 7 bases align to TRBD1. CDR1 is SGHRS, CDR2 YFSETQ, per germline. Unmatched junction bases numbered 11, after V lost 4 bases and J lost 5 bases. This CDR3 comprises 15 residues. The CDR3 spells CASSPRVGGEETQYF. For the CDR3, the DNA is TGCGCCAGCAGCCCCCGGGTAGGGGGCGAGGAGACCCAGTACTTC.

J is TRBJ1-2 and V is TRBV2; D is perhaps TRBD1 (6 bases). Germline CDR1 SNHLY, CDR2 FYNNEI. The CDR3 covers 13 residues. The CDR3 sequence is CAIGGNGNYGYTF. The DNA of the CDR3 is TGTGCGATAGGGGGAAACGGGAACTATGGCTACACCTTC.

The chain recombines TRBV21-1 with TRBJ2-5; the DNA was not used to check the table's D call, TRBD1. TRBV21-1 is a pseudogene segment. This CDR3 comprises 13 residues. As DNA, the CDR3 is TGTGCCAGCAGTCGGACAGGGGGAGAGACCCAGTACTTC. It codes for CASSRTGGETQYF.